Below, 22 T cell receptor beta chains from the same sample are listed, as sequenced in a study of OX40 agonist ivuxolimab in advanced cancers. The protocol was immunoSEQ multiplex PCR, while the TCRdb copy is restricted to in-frame clones and leaves out a portion. The data contain 70,000 to 85,000 clones, approximately 82% of them seen just once; the ten biggest clones take up 1.1%. Sample: CD4+ or CD8+ T cells sorted from blood, taken in a trial of the OX40 agonist ivuxolimab. All receptors come from an adult with an advanced solid tumor such as melanoma, head and neck, liver or kidney cancer.

The chain employs TRBV5-1 and TRBJ2-5; 7 bases fit TRBD1. J gave up 3 bases and V 0 bases, and 8 bases lay outside the gene matches. The CDR3 covers 16 residues. CDR1 is SGHRS and CDR2 is YFSETQ in the germline V gene. CDR3 loop: CASSLALTGTEETQYF. The CDR3 DNA reads as TGCGCCAGCAGCTTGGCCTTGACAGGGACCGAAGAGACCCAGTACTTC.

This rearrangement joins TRBV9 to TRBJ2-2; D is undetermined. The V end lost 0 bases, the J end lost 7 bases, and 4 bases lay between the germline ends. Germline V lookup: CDR1 SGDLS, CDR2 YYNGEE. The CDR3 runs to 12 residues. This chain's CDR3 is CASSVVVGELFF. The CDR3 DNA follows: TGTGCCAGCAGCGTAGTGGTCGGGGAGCTGTTTTTT.

The chain links TRBV7-2 to TRBJ2-5; 12 bases align to TRBD2. The germline CDR1 and CDR2 sequences are SGHTA and FQGNSA. With V trimmed by 3 bases and J by 3 bases, 2 bases remained unmatched. The CDR3 runs to 15 residues. The DNA of the CDR3 is TGTGCCAGCAGCTTGAGGACTAGCGGGAAAGAGACCCAGTACTTC. Translation: CASSLRTSGKETQYF.

J is TRBJ2-1 and V is TRBV7-2, with 7 bases identical to TRBD2. Germline values: CDR1 SGHTA, CDR2 FQGNSA. The CDR3 is 16 amino acids. With V trimmed by 1 base and J by 2 bases, 5 bases remained unmatched. CDR3 amino acids: CASSLVAAGTYNEQFF. CDR3 DNA sequence: TGTGCCAGCAGCTTAGTGGCAGCGGGGACCTACAATGAGCAGTTCTTC.

This chain joins TRBV2 and TRBJ1-6; tentatively, D is TRBD1 (5 bases). Germline assignment: CDR1 SNHLY and CDR2 FYNNEI. The V and J ends lost 8 bases and 9 bases respectively, with 11 bases between them. CDR3 size: 12 residues. The CDR3 region is CASSGGGSPLHF. CDR3 DNA: TGTGCCAGCTCGGGGGGGGGTTCACCCCTCCACTTT.

The chain joins TRBV25-1 to TRBJ1-2, with a weak D call TRBD1 (6 bases). This CDR3 comprises 15 residues. CDR1 and CDR2 from the germline V gene are MGHDK and SYGVNS. The V gene lost 4 bases and the J gene lost 4 bases, with 16 bases spanning the gap. CDR3 nucleotides: TGTGCCAGCAGTGGCCCCAGGGGATCCGGCTATGGCTACACCTTC. It is translated as CASSGPRGSGYGYTF.

CDR3 sequence: CASSPTTGTDTEAFF. The CDR3 nucleotides are TGTGCCAGCAGTCCCACGACAGGGACGGACACTGAAGCTTTCTTT. This chain connects TRBV6-5 to TRBJ1-1; 7 nucleotides match TRBD1. V was pared by 5 bases and J by 3 bases, with 9 bases of the junction left unmatched. The germline CDR1 and CDR2 sequences are MNHEY and SVGAGI. There are 15 residues in the CDR3.

This clone was seen once. The J gene is TRBJ2-7, the V gene TRBV10-3, with a weak D call TRBD2 (7 bases). The CDR3 has 15 residues. Germline loops: CDR1 ENHRY, CDR2 SYGVKD. V lost 6 bases, J lost 0 bases, and 15 bases lay in between. The CDR3 DNA follows: TGTGCCATCAGGGGGGGGCGGGGCGACTCCTACGAGCAGTACTTC. Amino acids: CAIRGGRGDSYEQYF.

The J gene is TRBJ1-1, the V gene TRBV5-6; no clear D. The CDR3 sequence is 12 residues long. Per the germline V gene, CDR1 is SGHDT and CDR2 is YYEEEE. V lost 1 base and J 7 bases, leaving 8 bases between the germline ends. DNA for the CDR3: TGTGCCAGCAGCTTGTGGAGATTTGAAGCTTTCTTT. Amino acid sequence: CASSLWRFEAFF.

The chain uses TRBV2 and TRBJ1-4; 7 bases align to TRBD1. Germline CDR1 SNHLY, CDR2 FYNNEI. This CDR3 has 14 residues. V gave up 5 bases and J gave up 5 bases; unmatched junction bases: 5. The CDR3 bases are TGTGCCAGCAGTATGCCGGGACAGAATGAAAAACTGTTTTTT. Its protein product is CASSMPGQNEKLFF.

The chain is built from TRBV5-1 and TRBJ1-6; D is unclear. V shed 4 bases and J shed 5 bases, with 16 bases lying between them. CDR3 length: 16 amino acids. Germline CDR1 SGHRS, CDR2 YFSETQ. The CDR3 is CASSNSVARNNSPLHF. In nucleotides, the CDR3 is TGCGCCAGCAGCAACTCAGTCGCGCGTAATAATTCACCCCTCCACTTT.

This chain joins TRBV7-9 and TRBJ1-2; D uncertain. The germline V gene has CDR1 SEHNR and CDR2 FQNEAQ (reference sequence). Deletions cut 2 bases from V and 0 bases from J, with 16 bases between. This CDR3 is 17 amino acids long. The DNA of the CDR3 is TGTGCCAGCAGCTTAAGTCGATCGGGGATTTCTAACTATGGCTACACCTTC. Protein sequence: CASSLSRSGISNYGYTF.

This clone was recorded only once. This chain links TRBV7-9 with TRBJ1-6; the match to TRBD1 covers 9 bases. The CDR3 covers 18 residues. The trim removed 4 bases at V and 7 bases at J, leaving 14 bases unmatched. Germline assignment: CDR1 SEHNR and CDR2 FQNEAQ (reference sequence). The CDR3 DNA is TGTGCCAGCAGCTCGGGACAGGGTGGCCCGGGGGTAAATTCACCCCTCCACTTT. Encoded protein: CASSSGQGGPGVNSPLHF.

The chain recombines TRBV10-1 with TRBJ2-1; 9 nucleotides line up with TRBD1. The V gene end was trimmed by 4 bases and the J gene end by 9 bases; junction bases not matched to a gene: 7. Germline CDR1 is WNHNN and CDR2 is SYGVQD (reference sequence). This CDR3 contains 14 residues. The CDR3 DNA reads as TGCGCCAGCAGTGCGCCGGGACAGGGCATTGAGCAGTTCTTC. Translated, it gives CASSAPGQGIEQFF.

This clone was picked up a small number of times. Other DNA sequences within the sample encode an identical CDR3. This sequence joins TRBV7-9 and TRBJ2-7; no firm D call. This CDR3 comprises 12 residues. The V gene lost 5 bases and the J gene lost 2 bases, with 7 bases spanning the gap. Germline lookup yields CDR1 SEHNR and CDR2 FQNEAQ (reference sequence). For the CDR3, the DNA is TGTGCCAGCAGCGACCGGACCTACGAGCAGTACTTC. Amino acid sequence: CASSDRTYEQYF.

The rearrangement links TRBV14 to TRBJ1-1; 8 positions agree with TRBD1. The CDR3 covers 15 residues. The V gene's germline CDR1 is SGHDN and CDR2 FVKESK. With V trimmed by 4 bases and J by 3 bases, 7 bases remained unmatched. The DNA for the CDR3 is TGTGCCAGCAGCCCCAGGACAGGGTTAGACACTGAAGCTTTCTTT. Residues: CASSPRTGLDTEAFF.

The chain couples TRBV6-1 to TRBJ1-1, with D unresolved. Germline CDR1 and CDR2: MNHNS and SASEGT. V was shortened by 1 base and J by 7 bases, with 16 bases between the two germline ends. The CDR3 sequence is 15 residues long. As DNA, the CDR3 is TGTGCCAGCAGTGAAGGTCGGGCAGGCGGTCTTGAAGCTTTCTTT. It is translated as CASSEGRAGGLEAFF.

The V and J genes are TRBV6-5 and TRBJ1-3; the D is unclear. Germline CDR1 and CDR2: MNHEY and SVGAGI. This CDR3 is built from 12 residues. Trimming took 4 bases from V and 3 from J, leaving 4 bases between them. For the CDR3, the DNA is TGTGCCAGCAGTTCGAATGGAAACACCATATATTTT. Translated: CASSSNGNTIYF.

The chain employs TRBV7-2 and TRBJ2-2, with 11 nucleotides matching TRBD2. This CDR3 is 16 amino acids long. Trimming cost V 4 bases and J 7 bases; bases outside gene matches: 8. Germline loops: CDR1 SGHTA, CDR2 FQGNSA. The CDR3 sequence is CASSSVAGGPFGELFF. The CDR3 DNA reads as TGTGCCAGCAGCTCAGTAGCGGGGGGGCCGTTCGGGGAGCTGTTTTTT.

The CDR3 here is CASSQELGAEGGYTF. CDR3 coding DNA: TGCGCCAGCAGCCAAGAGTTAGGGGCCGAGGGCGGCTACACCTTC. The rearrangement links TRBV4-3 to TRBJ1-2, with D maybe TRBD1 (5 bases). CDR1 is LGHNA and CDR2 is YSLEER in the germline V gene. Trimming left V 0 bases short and J 8 bases short, with 16 bases between. The CDR3 length is 15 residues.

The rearrangement uses TRBV5-4 and TRBJ1-6, with D maybe TRBD1 (5 bases). The CDR3 extends over 17 amino acids. The V gene lost 3 bases and the J gene lost 0 bases, with 13 bases spanning the gap. Germline CDR1 and CDR2: SGHNT and YYREEE (reference sequence). In DNA, the CDR3 is TGTGCCAGCAGCTCTGGGACGGGGAGCTCCTATAATTCACCCCTCCACTTT. The encoded protein is CASSSGTGSSYNSPLHF.

The chain carries TRBV29-1 and TRBJ1-2; D uncertain. This CDR3 has 13 amino acids. Trimming took off 4 bases at V and 3 bases at J, with 12 bases between the two ends. CDR1 SQVTM and CDR2 ANQGSEA come from the germline V gene. The CDR3 DNA reads TGCAGCGTTGGATTCCGTCAGGACTATGGCTACACCTTC. It translates to CSVGFRQDYGYTF.